This T cell receptor (beta chain) was sequenced in a study of CD8+CD57+ T cells in acquired aplastic anemia. Study at large: The study obtained an average of 3.2 ug of DNA from sorted CD4+ and CD8+ cells. Study-wide findings and caveats: With respect to CD8+ Simpson's diversity, patients and controls did not differ significantly.

Profiles of TCR beta VDJ and CDR3 were generated from a genomic DNA template. Via MiXCR, TCRdb re-called the reads, giving one row per CDR3 protein. The data contain fewer than 250,000 distinct CDR3 sequences, 45% to 50% of them singletons. Patients chosen for sequencing had shown CD8+CD57+ cell expansion by flow cytometry. There was no therapy given to any patient before the blood sampling took place. The length of the CDR3 is 13 residues. Germline V gene sequence: CDR1 LNHNV, CDR2 YYDKDF (reference sequence). Trimming cost V 8 bases and J 0 bases, with 10 bases left between them. In regard to this clonotype: Its antigen is unknown.

The rearrangement uses TRBV15 and TRBJ1-1; D is unresolved. Sequenced material: sorted CD4+, CD8+, or CD8+CD57+ T cells (not recorded which) from PBMCs. This TCR was sampled from a human donor with aplastic anemia. Here the CDR3 DNA reads TGTGCCACCGCTCCGACCATGAACACTGAAGCTTTCTTT. This sequence encodes CATAPTMNTEAFF.